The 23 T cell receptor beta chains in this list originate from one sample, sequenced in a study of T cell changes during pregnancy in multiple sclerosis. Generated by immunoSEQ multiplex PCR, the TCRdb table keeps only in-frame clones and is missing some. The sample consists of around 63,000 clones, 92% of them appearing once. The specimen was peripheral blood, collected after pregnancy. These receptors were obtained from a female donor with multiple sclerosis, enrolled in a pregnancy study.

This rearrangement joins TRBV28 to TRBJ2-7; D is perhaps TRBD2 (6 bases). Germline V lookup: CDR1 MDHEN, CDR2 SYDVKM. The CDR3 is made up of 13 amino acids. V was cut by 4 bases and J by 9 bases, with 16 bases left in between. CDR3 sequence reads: CASSSGGRSMQYF. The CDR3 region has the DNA TGTGCCAGCAGTTCCGGGGGACGCTCTATGCAGTACTTC. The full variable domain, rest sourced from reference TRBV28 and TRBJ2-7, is DVKVTQSSRYLVKRTGEKVFLECVQDMDHENMFWYRQDPGLGLRLIYFSYDVKMKEKGDIPEGYSVSREKKERFSLILESASTNQTSMYLCASSSGGRSMQYFGPGTRLTVT.

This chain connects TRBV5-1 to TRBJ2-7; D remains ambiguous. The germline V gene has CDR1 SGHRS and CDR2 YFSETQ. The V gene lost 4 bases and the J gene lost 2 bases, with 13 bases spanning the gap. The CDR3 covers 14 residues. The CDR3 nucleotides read TGCGCCAGCAGCCCCGGCGACTCCGCCTACGAGCAGTACTTC. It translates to CASSPGDSAYEQYF.

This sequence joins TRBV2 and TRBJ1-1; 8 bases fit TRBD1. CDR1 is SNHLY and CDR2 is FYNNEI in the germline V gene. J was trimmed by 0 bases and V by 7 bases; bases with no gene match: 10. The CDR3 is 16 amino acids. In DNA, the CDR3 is TGTGCCAGCACTGGGGCAGGGGGCATCATGAACACTGAAGCTTTCTTT. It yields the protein CASTGAGGIMNTEAFF.

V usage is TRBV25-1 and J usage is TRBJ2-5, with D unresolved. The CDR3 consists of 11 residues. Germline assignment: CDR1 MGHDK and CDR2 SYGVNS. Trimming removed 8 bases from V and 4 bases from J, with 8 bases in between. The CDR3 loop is CASHSVETQYF. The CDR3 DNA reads TGTGCCAGCCATTCGGTAGAGACCCAGTACTTC.

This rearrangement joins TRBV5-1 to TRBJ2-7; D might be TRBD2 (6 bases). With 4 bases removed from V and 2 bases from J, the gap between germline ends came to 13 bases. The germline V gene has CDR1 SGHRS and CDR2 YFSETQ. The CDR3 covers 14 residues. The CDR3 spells CASSPGTGTYEQYF. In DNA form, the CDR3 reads TGCGCCAGCAGCCCCGGGACTGGCACCTACGAGCAGTACTTC.

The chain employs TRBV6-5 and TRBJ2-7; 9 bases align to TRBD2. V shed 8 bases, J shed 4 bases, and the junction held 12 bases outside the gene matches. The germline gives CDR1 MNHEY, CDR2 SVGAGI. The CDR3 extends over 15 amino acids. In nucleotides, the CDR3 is TGTGCCAGCCATAGAGGCGGGAGGGCCCAATACGAGCAGTACTTC. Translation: CASHRGGRAQYEQYF.

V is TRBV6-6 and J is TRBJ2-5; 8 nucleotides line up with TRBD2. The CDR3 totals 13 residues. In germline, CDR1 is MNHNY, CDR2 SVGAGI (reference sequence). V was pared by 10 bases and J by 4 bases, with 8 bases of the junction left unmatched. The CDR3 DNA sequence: TGTGCCATCGGAGCGGGAGTCAGAGAGACCCAGTACTTC. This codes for CAIGAGVRETQYF.

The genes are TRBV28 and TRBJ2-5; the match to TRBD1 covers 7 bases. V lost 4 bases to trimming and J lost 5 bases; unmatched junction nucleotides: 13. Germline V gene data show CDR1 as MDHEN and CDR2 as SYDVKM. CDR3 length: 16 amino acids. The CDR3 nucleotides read TGTGCCAGCAGTTCCTCGACAGGGCCAAAAGGGGAGACCCAGTACTTC. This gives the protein CASSSSTGPKGETQYF. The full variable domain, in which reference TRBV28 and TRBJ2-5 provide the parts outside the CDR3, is DVKVTQSSRYLVKRTGEKVFLECVQDMDHENMFWYRQDPGLGLRLIYFSYDVKMKEKGDIPEGYSVSREKKERFSLILESASTNQTSMYLCASSSSTGPKGETQYFGPGTRLLVL.

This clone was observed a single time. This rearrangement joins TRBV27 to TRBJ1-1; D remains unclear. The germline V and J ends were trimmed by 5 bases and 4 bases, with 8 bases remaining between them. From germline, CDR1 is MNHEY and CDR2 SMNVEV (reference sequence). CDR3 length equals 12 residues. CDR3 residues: CASSPYSTEAFF. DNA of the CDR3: TGTGCCAGCAGTCCATACAGCACTGAAGCTTTCTTT.

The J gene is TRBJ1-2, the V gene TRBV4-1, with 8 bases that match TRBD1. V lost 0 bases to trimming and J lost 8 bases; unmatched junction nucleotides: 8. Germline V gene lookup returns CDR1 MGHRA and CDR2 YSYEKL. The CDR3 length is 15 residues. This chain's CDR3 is CASSQDLGQGRGYTF. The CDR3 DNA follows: TGCGCCAGCAGCCAAGATTTAGGACAGGGCCGGGGCTACACCTTC.

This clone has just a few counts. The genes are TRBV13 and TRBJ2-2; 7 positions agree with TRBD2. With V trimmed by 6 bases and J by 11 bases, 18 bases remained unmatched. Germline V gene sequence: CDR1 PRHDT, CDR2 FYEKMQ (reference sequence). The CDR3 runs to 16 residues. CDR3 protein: CASSPEAGISFRELFF. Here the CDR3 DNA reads TGTGCCAGCAGTCCCGAAGCGGGAATAAGTTTCCGTGAGCTGTTTTTT.

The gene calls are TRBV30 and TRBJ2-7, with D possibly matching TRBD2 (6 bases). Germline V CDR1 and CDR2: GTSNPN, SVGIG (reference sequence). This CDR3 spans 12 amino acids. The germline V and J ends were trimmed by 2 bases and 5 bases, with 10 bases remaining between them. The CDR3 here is CAWSRGNNEQYF. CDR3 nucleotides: TGTGCCTGGAGTCGCGGGAATAACGAGCAGTACTTC. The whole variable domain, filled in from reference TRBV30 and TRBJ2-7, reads SQTIHQWPATLVQPVGSPLSLECTVEGTSNPNLYWYRQAAGRGLQLLFYSVGIGQISSEVPQNLSASRPQDRQFILSSKKLLLSDSGFYLCAWSRGNNEQYFGPGTRLTVT.

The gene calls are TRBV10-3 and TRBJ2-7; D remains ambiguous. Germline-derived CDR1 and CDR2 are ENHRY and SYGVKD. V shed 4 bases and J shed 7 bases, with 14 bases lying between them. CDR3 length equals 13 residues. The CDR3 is CAISGLLEEEQYF. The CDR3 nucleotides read TGTGCCATCAGTGGCCTCCTTGAGGAAGAGCAGTACTTC.

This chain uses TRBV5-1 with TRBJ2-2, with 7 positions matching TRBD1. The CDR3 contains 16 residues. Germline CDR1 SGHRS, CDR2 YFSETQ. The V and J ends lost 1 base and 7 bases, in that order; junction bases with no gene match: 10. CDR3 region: CASSLSGTGVHGELFF. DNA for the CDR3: TGCGCCAGCAGCTTGAGTGGAACAGGGGTCCACGGGGAGCTGTTTTTT. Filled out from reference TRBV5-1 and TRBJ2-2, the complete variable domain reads KAGVTQTPRYLIKTRGQQVTLSCSPISGHRSVSWYQQTPGQGLQFLFEYFSETQRNKGNFPGRFSGRQFSNSRSEMNVSTLELGDSALYLCASSLSGTGVHGELFFGEGSRLTVL.

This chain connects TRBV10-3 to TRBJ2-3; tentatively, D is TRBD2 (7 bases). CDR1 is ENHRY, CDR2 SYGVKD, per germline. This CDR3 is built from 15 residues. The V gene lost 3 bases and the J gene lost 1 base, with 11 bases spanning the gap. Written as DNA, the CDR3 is TGTGCCATCAGTGAACAGGGAGGGGGCACAGATACGCAGTATTTT. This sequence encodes CAISEQGGGTDTQYF.

The CDR3 loop reads CASSQQLTSGSTDTQYF. DNA of the CDR3: TGCGCCAGCAGCCAACAATTGACTAGCGGGAGTACAGATACGCAGTATTTT. The chain employs TRBV4-3 and TRBJ2-3, with 12 bases matching TRBD2. There are 17 residues in the CDR3. J gave up 3 bases and V 2 bases, and 6 bases lay outside the gene matches. Germline V lookup: CDR1 LGHNA, CDR2 YSLEER.

CDR3 DNA sequence: TGTGCCAGCAGTGTCCTCACAGGTGGGCCTTTTGGTGAGCAGTTCTTC. Encoded protein: CASSVLTGGPFGEQFF. The V gene is TRBV28, the J gene TRBJ2-1; possibly TRBD1 for D (5 bases). CDR1 and CDR2 (germline): MDHEN, SYDVKM. V was pared by 5 bases and J by 9 bases, with 23 bases between. The CDR3 runs 16 residues.

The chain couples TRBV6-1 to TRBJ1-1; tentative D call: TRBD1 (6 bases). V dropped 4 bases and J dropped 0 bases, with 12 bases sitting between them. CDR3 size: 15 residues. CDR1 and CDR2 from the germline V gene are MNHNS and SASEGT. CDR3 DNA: TGTGCCAGCAGTGGAGGGGGGGGGCTGAACACTGAAGCTTTCTTT. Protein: CASSGGGGLNTEAFF.

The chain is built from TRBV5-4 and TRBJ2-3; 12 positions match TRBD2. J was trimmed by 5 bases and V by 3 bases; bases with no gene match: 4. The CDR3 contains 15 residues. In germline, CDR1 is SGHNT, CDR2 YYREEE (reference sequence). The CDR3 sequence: CASSSLTSGRDTQYF. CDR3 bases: TGTGCCAGCAGCTCTCTGACTAGCGGGAGAGATACGCAGTATTTT.

CDR3 coding DNA: TGTGCCAGCAGTTTACTAGAATATGGCTACACCTTC. This encodes CASSLLEYGYTF. The V and J genes are TRBV28 and TRBJ1-2; D is uncertain. V was trimmed by 2 bases and J by 5 bases, leaving 6 bases between them. The CDR3 is 12 residues long. Germline CDR1 MDHEN, CDR2 SYDVKM.

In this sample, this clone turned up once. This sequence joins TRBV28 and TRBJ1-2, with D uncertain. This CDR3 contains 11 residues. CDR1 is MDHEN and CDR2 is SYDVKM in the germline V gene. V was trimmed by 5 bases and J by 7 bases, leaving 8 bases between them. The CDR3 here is CASSRGFGYTF. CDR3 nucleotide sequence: TGTGCCAGCAGTAGAGGGTTTGGCTACACCTTC.

The DNA of the CDR3 is TGCAGCGTTGAAGCCAGGGGAGGGGCCTTCGAGCAGTACTTC. Its translation: CSVEARGGAFEQYF. The rearrangement uses TRBV29-1 and TRBJ2-7; tentative D call: TRBD2 (7 bases). Trimming pared 1 base from V and 6 bases from J, leaving 16 bases between. The CDR3 is 14 residues long. The germline gives CDR1 SQVTM, CDR2 ANQGSEA.

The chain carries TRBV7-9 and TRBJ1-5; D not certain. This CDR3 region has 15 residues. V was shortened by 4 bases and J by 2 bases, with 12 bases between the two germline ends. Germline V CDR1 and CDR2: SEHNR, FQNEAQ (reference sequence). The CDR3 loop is CASSSTQAGNQPQHF. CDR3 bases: TGTGCCAGCAGCTCCACCCAAGCTGGCAATCAGCCCCAGCATTTT.